Listed here are 27 T cell receptor beta chains from one sample, sequenced in a study of CD8 T cells in Susac syndrome. cDNA came from around 0.5 to 1 ug RNA primed by random hexamers. TCRdb fed the immunoSEQ multiplex PCR reads into MiXCR, producing one record per CDR3 protein. Found here are some 120,000 distinct CDR3 sequences, 94% of them singletons; the top ten hold roughly 0.092%. Material for sequencing was CD4+ T cells from PBMCs. Source of these receptors: a human donor in good health.

The chain has TRBV12-3 or TRBV12-4 and TRBJ2-2; D could derive from TRBD1 or TRBD2 (6 bases each). Trimming cost V 6 bases and J 4 bases, with 15 bases left between them. The CDR3 is made up of 15 amino acids. The chain's CDR3 is CASRTGGGITGELFF. CDR3 in DNA: TGTGCCAGCAGAACCGGGGGCGGAATCACCGGGGAGCTGTTTTTT.

The chain links TRBV7-9 to TRBJ2-7, with TRBD1 as a possible D gene (6 bases). Trimming shortened V by 6 bases and J by 6 bases, and 15 bases separated the two germline ends. Per the germline V gene, CDR1 is SEHNR and CDR2 is FQNEAQ (reference sequence). CDR3 length: 13 amino acids. Here the CDR3 reads CASRSAGTTEQYF. CDR3 coding DNA: TGTGCCAGCAGATCAGCCGGGACAACCGAGCAGTACTTC.

CDR3 DNA: TGTGCCAGCTCACCATCGAACCCGGGAGTACAAGAGACCCAGTACTTC. Amino acid sequence: CASSPSNPGVQETQYF. This chain links TRBV18 with TRBJ2-5; a possible D gene is TRBD2 (6 bases). Trimming pared 2 bases from V and 2 bases from J, leaving 15 bases between. The CDR3 extends over 16 amino acids. The germline CDR1 and CDR2 sequences are KGHSH and LQKENI.

The chain combines TRBV12-3 or TRBV12-4 with TRBJ1-5; maybe TRBD1 (6 bases). The CDR3 sequence is 16 residues long. V dropped 6 bases and J dropped 2 bases, with 17 bases sitting between them. The CDR3 nucleotides are TGTGCCAGCAGGCTACAGGGCTATGGTGGCAATCAGCCCCAGCATTTT. As protein: CASRLQGYGGNQPQHF.

The V call is TRBV7-7, the J call TRBJ2-2, with a tentative D call TRBD2 (5 bases). The germline CDR1 and CDR2 sequences are SSHAT and FNYEAQ (reference sequence). The CDR3 spans 13 residues. The CDR3 region has the DNA TGTGCTAGCGCCGTAAGGGACACCGGGGAGCTGTTTTTT. Protein: CASAVRDTGELFF.

The gene calls are TRBV6-5 and TRBJ2-5, with TRBD2 matching over 7 bases. Germline CDR1 reads MNHEY; CDR2 reads SVGAGI. The CDR3 consists of 13 residues. Unmatched junction bases numbered 7, after V lost 7 bases and J lost 5 bases. Written as DNA, the CDR3 is TGTGCCAGCATTGGGGCAGCGGGGGAGACCCAGTACTTC. Its protein is CASIGAAGETQYF.

The rearrangement joins TRBV5-1 to TRBJ2-1, with a tentative D call TRBD2 (6 bases). The V gene lost 4 bases and the J gene lost 4 bases, with 15 bases spanning the gap. This CDR3 region has 15 residues. Germline V lookup: CDR1 SGHRS, CDR2 YFSETQ. In nucleotides, the CDR3 is TGCGCCAGCAGCCCCCCCGGGACTGAGTACAATGAGCAGTTCTTC. Translating gives CASSPPGTEYNEQFF.

Regarding this clonotype: One end of the junction does not line up with germline, which may come from a read error. This rearrangement joins TRBV6-5 to TRBJ2-1; D not resolved. The length of the CDR3 is 14 residues. Per the germline V gene, CDR1 is MNHEY and CDR2 is SVGAGI. The chain's CDR3 is CASSYSTWDWEQFF. The CDR3 nucleotides are TGCGCCAGCAGTTACTCGACTTGGGATTGGGAGCAGTTCTTC.

The chain joins TRBV30 to TRBJ1-1; 7 nucleotides match TRBD1. Germline trimming cut 0 bases from V and 8 bases from J; bases unmatched to any gene: 3. Germline assignment: CDR1 GTSNPN and CDR2 SVGIG (reference sequence). This CDR3 is 12 amino acids long. In DNA, the CDR3 is TGTGCCTGGAGTGTAGAGGGGGCCGAAGCTTTCTTT. Its protein is CAWSVEGAEAFF.

This clonotype was seen once. The J gene is TRBJ2-1, the V gene TRBV7-3; D not certain. The CDR3 sequence is 14 residues long. From germline, CDR1 is SGHTA and CDR2 FQGTGA. V dropped 5 bases and J dropped 5 bases, with 13 bases sitting between them. DNA for the CDR3: TGTGCCAGCAGCCCCGGTCAGGCGAACAATGAGCAGTTCTTC. Its translation: CASSPGQANNEQFF.

The chain uses TRBV12-5 and TRBJ2-3; D is possibly TRBD1 (5 bases). In germline, CDR1 is LGHNT, CDR2 FRNRAP. The V and J ends lost 2 bases and 4 bases respectively, with 7 bases between them. CDR3 length: 13 residues. The CDR3 is CASGLMTADTQYF. CDR3 DNA: TGTGCTAGTGGTTTGATGACAGCAGATACGCAGTATTTT.

The chain is built from TRBV9 and TRBJ2-3; perhaps TRBD2 as D (6 bases). With 2 bases removed from V and 3 bases from J, the gap between germline ends came to 13 bases. CDR1 and CDR2 (germline): SGDLS, YYNGEE. There are 15 residues in the CDR3. The CDR3 nucleotides read TGTGCCAGCAGCGTGGAGGGTCCGGGGACAGATACGCAGTATTTT. Amino acid sequence: CASSVEGPGTDTQYF.

The chain recombines TRBV4-2 with TRBJ2-5; 9 bases agree with TRBD2. Germline V gene lookup returns CDR1 LGHNA and CDR2 YNFKEQ. This CDR3 spans 19 amino acids. Unmatched junction bases numbered 15, after V lost 0 bases and J lost 4 bases. CDR3 sequence (DNA): TGTGCCAGCAGCCAAGAGGCAGCGGGAGGTATTTTGGGTCGAGAGACCCAGTACTTC. It codes for CASSQEAAGGILGRETQYF.

The chain links TRBV30 to TRBJ1-5; 8 bases fit TRBD1. The CDR3 is 13 residues long. With 3 bases clipped from V and 8 bases from J, the junction kept 6 bases outside the gene matches. Per the germline V gene, CDR1 is GTSNPN and CDR2 is SVGIG (reference sequence). CDR3 in DNA: TGTGCCTGGAGGGGACAGGTGGGCGAGCCCCAGCATTTT. Protein: CAWRGQVGEPQHF.

A single count supports this clonotype. The chain carries TRBV6-5 and TRBJ2-7; the D is unclear. This CDR3 is built from 12 residues. Germline loops: CDR1 MNHEY, CDR2 SVGAGI. Trimming took 6 bases from V and 5 from J, leaving 11 bases between them. CDR3 sequence (DNA): TGTGCCAGCAGAAACGGACCGGACGAGCAGTACTTC. It yields the protein CASRNGPDEQYF.

The chain employs TRBV7-8 and TRBJ2-5; D assignment may be TRBD1 or TRBD2 (5 bases each). Germline CDR1 is SGHVS and CDR2 is FQNEAQ. Trimming shortened V by 1 base and J by 1 base, and 10 bases separated the two germline ends. The CDR3 has 15 residues. The CDR3 here is CASSLVVGAQETQYF. CDR3 in DNA: TGTGCCAGCAGCTTAGTAGTCGGGGCCCAAGAGACCCAGTACTTC.

The V and J genes are TRBV7-3 and TRBJ1-1; the match to TRBD1 covers 7 bases. Losses at the gene ends were 3 bases for V and 3 bases for J; bases not matched to a gene: 1. Germline assignment: CDR1 SGHTA and CDR2 FQGTGA. CDR3 size: 13 residues. This CDR3 is CASSFTGDTEAFF. The CDR3 coding sequence is TGTGCCAGCAGCTTTACAGGGGACACTGAAGCTTTCTTT.

The chain recombines TRBV20-1 with TRBJ2-3; perhaps TRBD1 as D (6 bases). CDR3 length: 13 residues. Looked up from germline, CDR1 is DFQATT and CDR2 is SNEGSKA (reference sequence). Trimming removed 6 bases at V and 0 bases at J, with 10 bases between. The CDR3 spells CSAGDTSTDTQYF. The CDR3 region has the DNA TGCAGTGCAGGGGACACCAGCACAGATACGCAGTATTTT.

In this sample, this clonotype turned up once. J is TRBJ2-2 and V is TRBV3-1, with D perhaps TRBD2 (7 bases). Trimming shortened V by 8 bases and J by 1 base, and 11 bases separated the two germline ends. CDR1 and CDR2 from the germline V gene are LGHDT and YNNKEL (reference sequence). The CDR3 is made up of 14 amino acids. CDR3 region: CASARGLNTGELFF. DNA of the CDR3: TGTGCCAGCGCGCGGGGGCTGAACACCGGGGAGCTGTTTTTT.

The V and J genes are TRBV4-3 and TRBJ1-3; D not certain. Germline V gene sequence: CDR1 LGHNA, CDR2 YSLEER. Trimming pared 4 bases from V and 0 bases from J, leaving 10 bases between. This CDR3 spans 15 amino acids. CDR3 region: CASSRDMSSGNTIYF. DNA of the CDR3: TGCGCCAGCAGCCGCGATATGAGCTCTGGAAACACCATATATTTT.

The chain's CDR3 is CASSRSGGFGGYTF. As DNA, the CDR3 is TGTGCCAGCAGCCGTTCAGGAGGGTTCGGAGGCTACACCTTC. The V call is TRBV7-3, the J call TRBJ1-2; D remains unclear. Germline CDR1 and CDR2: SGHTA and FQGTGA. The CDR3 contains 14 residues. Trimming took off 5 bases at V and 8 bases at J, with 18 bases between the two ends.

The chain couples TRBV4-1 to TRBJ2-1; 10 positions agree with TRBD2. This CDR3 is built from 17 residues. V gave up 1 base and J gave up 2 bases; unmatched junction bases: 5. The germline gives CDR1 MGHRA, CDR2 YSYEKL. The CDR3 loop is CASSQVLAGDPYNEQFF. In DNA, the CDR3 is TGCGCCAGCAGCCAAGTTCTAGCGGGAGACCCCTACAATGAGCAGTTCTTC.

This chain links TRBV7-2 with TRBJ1-1; D gene uncertain. The CDR3 loop spans 13 amino acids. Germline values: CDR1 SGHTA, CDR2 FQGNSA. Trimming took off 4 bases at V and 1 base at J, with 7 bases between the two ends. This CDR3 is CASSWIRNTEAFF. The DNA of the CDR3 is TGTGCCAGCAGCTGGATTAGGAACACTGAAGCTTTCTTT.

This sequence joins TRBV6-5 and TRBJ2-3, with D tentatively TRBD2 (6 bases). Germline loops: CDR1 MNHEY, CDR2 SVGAGI. The CDR3 loop spans 19 amino acids. Trimming removed 2 bases at V and 1 base at J, with 22 bases between. This CDR3 reads CASSYGIRGIPVGTDTQYF. The CDR3 bases are TGTGCCAGCAGTTACGGGATCCGCGGGATCCCCGTCGGCACAGATACGCAGTATTTT.

The CDR3 sequence is CASSAGGLVGTDTQYF. The CDR3, as DNA: TGTGCCAGCAGTGCCGGGGGTCTGGTCGGCACAGATACGCAGTATTTT. The rearrangement links TRBV25-1 to TRBJ2-3; maybe TRBD2 (6 bases). Per germline, CDR1 MGHDK and CDR2 SYGVNS. The CDR3 is 16 amino acids. The V gene lost 4 bases and the J gene lost 1 base, with 15 bases spanning the gap. The full variable domain, in which reference TRBV25-1 and TRBJ2-3 provide the parts outside the CDR3, is EADIYQTPRYLVIGTGKKITLECSQTMGHDKMYWYQQDPGMELHLIHYSYGVNSTEKGDLSSESTVSRIRTEHFPLTLESARPSHTSQYLCASSAGGLVGTDTQYFGPGTRLTVL.

V is TRBV20-1 and J is TRBJ2-7; D possibly corresponds to TRBD2 (5 bases). This CDR3 region has 14 residues. Per germline, CDR1 DFQATT and CDR2 SNEGSKA (reference sequence). V lost 5 bases to trimming and J lost 0 bases, with 14 bases between them. The CDR3 region is CSAPQLESSYEQYF. Here the CDR3 DNA reads TGCAGTGCTCCCCAACTAGAATCCTCCTACGAGCAGTACTTC.

V is TRBV2 and J is TRBJ2-1, with 7 positions matching TRBD2. The J segment lost 6 bases and the V segment lost 1 base, leaving 15 bases of the junction unmatched. Germline lookup yields CDR1 SNHLY and CDR2 FYNNEI. CDR3 length equals 18 residues. The CDR3 DNA is TGTGCCAGCAGTGAAGGGACCCTTCGGCTGACGGGGGGCAATGAGCAGTTCTTC. This encodes CASSEGTLRLTGGNEQFF. The complete variable domain, with remaining parts taken from reference TRBV2 and TRBJ2-1, reads EPEVTQTPSHQVTQMGQEVILRCVPISNHLYFYWYRQILGQKVEFLVSFYNNEISEKSEIFDDQFSVERPDGSNFTLKIRSTKLEDSAMYFCASSEGTLRLTGGNEQFFGPGTRLTVL.